These 25 T cell receptor beta chains were sequenced from one sample in a study of T cell responses to AZD1222 COVID-19 vaccine. Data came from immunoSEQ multiplex PCR; TCRdb stores just in-frame clones and leaves some out. Of 84,000 or so clones in the sample, over 80% are singletons; the top ten hold roughly 15%. Source: peripheral blood, taken on day 0 of AZD1222 vaccination. These receptors were obtained from an adult in good health.

This chain joins TRBV5-4 and TRBJ2-3; 9 bases agree with TRBD2. The CDR3 consists of 16 residues. With 2 bases clipped from V and 0 bases from J, the junction kept 4 bases outside the gene matches. The germline V gene has CDR1 SGHNT and CDR2 YYREEE (reference sequence). The CDR3 loop reads CASSFTSGFSTDTQYF. CDR3 sequence (DNA): TGTGCCAGCAGCTTTACTAGCGGGTTTAGCACAGATACGCAGTATTTT.

About this clone itself: Other nucleotide sequences from this sample produce the same CDR3. The V call is TRBV14, the J call TRBJ1-1, with D possibly being TRBD1 (5 bases). Deletions cut 3 bases from V and 4 bases from J, with 15 bases between. CDR1 SGHDN and CDR2 FVKESK come from the germline V gene. CDR3 length: 15 residues. CDR3 in DNA: TGTGCCAGCAGCCAGGCCGGGGGGAGGGGCACTGAAGCTTTCTTT. This gives the protein CASSQAGGRGTEAFF.

This clone has only one observation. The V gene is TRBV7-9, the J gene TRBJ2-7; D call uncertain. CDR1 SEHNR and CDR2 FQNEAQ come from the germline V gene (reference sequence). CDR3 length: 14 residues. Trimming took off 0 bases at V and 1 base at J, with 7 bases between the two ends. CDR3 nucleotides: TGTGCCAGCAGCTTAGCCCAGGCGTCCTACGAGCAGTACTTC. This codes for CASSLAQASYEQYF.

The gene calls are TRBV3-1 (or the pseudogene TRBV3-2) and TRBJ2-1, with TRBD2 matching 13 bases. This CDR3 is 19 amino acids long. Losses at the gene ends were 5 bases for V and 4 bases for J; bases not matched to a gene: 14. Germline values: CDR1 LGHDT, CDR2 YNNKEL (reference sequence). The CDR3 coding sequence is TGTGCCAGCAGCTCTCGAGGTGGTCCGGGACTAGCGGGATACAATGAGCAGTTCTTC. This encodes CASSSRGGPGLAGYNEQFF.

This clone was detected a few times. The V and J genes are TRBV28 and TRBJ1-6; TRBD1 matches at 8 bases. The germline V gene encodes CDR1 MDHEN and CDR2 SYDVKM. The CDR3 runs 16 residues. V lost 6 bases and J lost 9; bases outside the gene matches: 13. The CDR3 is CASRGEDRVLSSPLHF. CDR3 in DNA: TGTGCCAGCAGGGGAGAGGACAGGGTTCTTAGTTCACCCCTCCACTTT.

The chain employs TRBV28 and TRBJ1-6, with a weak D call TRBD1 (5 bases). The CDR3 has 15 residues. Germline V gene lookup returns CDR1 MDHEN and CDR2 SYDVKM. Trimming shortened V by 6 bases and J by 14 bases, and 23 bases separated the two germline ends. The CDR3, as DNA: TGTGCCAGCAGATCTGGGAGAGGGAAAAACAGGACCCTCCACTTT. The encoded protein is CASRSGRGKNRTLHF.

This chain links TRBV29-1 with TRBJ1-1, with D uncertain. The CDR3 runs 12 residues. Germline V gene data show CDR1 as SQVTM and CDR2 as ANQGSEA. Trimming shortened V by 7 bases and J by 1 base, and 10 bases separated the two germline ends. As DNA, the CDR3 is TGCAGCGCACGTCACCAGAACACTGAAGCTTTCTTT. Its translation is CSARHQNTEAFF.

The chain couples TRBV5-6 to TRBJ1-2; 9 bases are shared with TRBD1. In germline, CDR1 is SGHDT, CDR2 YYEEEE. V lost 3 bases to trimming and J lost 6 bases; unmatched junction nucleotides: 12. This CDR3 has 16 residues. CDR3 in amino acids: CASSSTGQGNLHGYTF. The DNA for the CDR3 is TGTGCCAGCAGCTCTACGGGACAGGGTAATCTTCATGGCTACACCTTC. The full variable domain, with the rest looked up from reference TRBV5-6 and TRBJ1-2, is DAGVTQSPTHLIKTRGQQVTLRCSPKSGHDTVSWYQQALGQGPQFIFQYYEEEERQRGNFPDRFSGHQFPNYSSELNVNALLLGDSALYLCASSSTGQGNLHGYTFGSGTRLTVV.

The V call is TRBV30, the J call TRBJ1-1; D is unresolved. With 7 bases removed from V and 6 bases from J, the gap between germline ends came to 15 bases. The CDR3 consists of 12 residues. CDR1 is GTSNPN and CDR2 is SVGIG in the germline V gene (reference sequence). This chain's CDR3 is CASTAPAAEAFF. CDR3 in DNA: TGTGCCTCCACTGCCCCAGCCGCTGAAGCTTTCTTT.

This chain joins TRBV6-1 and TRBJ1-5; 8 bases match TRBD1. This CDR3 region has 14 residues. V lost 1 base to trimming and J lost 6 bases; unmatched junction nucleotides: 2. The germline gives CDR1 MNHNS, CDR2 SASEGT. Here the CDR3 reads CASSEGTGGQPQHF. The CDR3 bases are TGTGCCAGCAGTGAAGGAACAGGGGGTCAGCCCCAGCATTTT.

The chain joins TRBV3-1 (or the pseudogene TRBV3-2) to TRBJ1-1; 8 bases agree with TRBD1. Per germline, CDR1 LGHDT and CDR2 YNNKEL (reference sequence). The CDR3 totals 15 residues. With 8 bases clipped from V and 0 bases from J, the junction kept 8 bases outside the gene matches. The CDR3 DNA reads as TGTGCCAGCGCACCAGGGGGCAGGATGAACACTGAAGCTTTCTTT. Its protein is CASAPGGRMNTEAFF.

The chain is built from TRBV7-3 and TRBJ2-1; D is unresolved. The CDR3 contains 15 residues. Germline CDR1 SGHTA, CDR2 FQGTGA. V was trimmed by 3 bases and J by 0 bases, leaving 9 bases between them. CDR3 protein: CASSFSRTSYNEQFF. The CDR3 nucleotides read TGTGCCAGCAGCTTTTCGCGGACCTCCTACAATGAGCAGTTCTTC.

Concerning this clone itself: A read error may account for a junction end that differs from germline. The chain uses TRBV6-5 and TRBJ2-4; 7 bases are a match to TRBD2. Germline assignment: CDR1 MNHEY and CDR2 SVGAGI. The CDR3 extends over 14 amino acids. The CDR3, as DNA: TGTGCCAGCAGTCACCGACTAGCCCAAAACATTCAGTACTTC. Its translation is CASSHRLAQNIQYF.

This chain connects TRBV2 to TRBJ2-2, with D tentatively TRBD1 or TRBD2 (5 bases each). Trimming removed 5 bases at V and 0 bases at J, with 10 bases between. Germline V gives CDR1 SNHLY, CDR2 FYNNEI. The CDR3 runs 15 residues. This chain's CDR3 is CASSYQGANTGELFF. CDR3 coding DNA: TGTGCCAGCAGTTACCAGGGAGCGAACACCGGGGAGCTGTTTTTT.

This chain connects TRBV6-2 or TRBV6-3 to TRBJ1-5; 8 bases match TRBD1. This CDR3 is 11 amino acids long. V shed 2 bases, J shed 16 bases, and the junction held 4 bases outside the gene matches. Germline loops: CDR1 MNHEY, CDR2 SVGEGT. CDR3 residues: CASSYGTGKHF. CDR3 in DNA: TGTGCCAGCAGTTACGGGACAGGTAAACATTTT.

This clone was seen a single time. The V and J genes are TRBV5-4 and TRBJ2-3, with no clear D. The CDR3 sequence is 15 residues long. The germline gives CDR1 SGHNT, CDR2 YYREEE (reference sequence). V dropped 0 bases and J dropped 1 base, with 9 bases sitting between them. The CDR3 reads CASSLVSEGTDTQYF. CDR3 DNA: TGTGCCAGCAGCTTGGTGTCGGAAGGCACAGATACGCAGTATTTT.

This sequence joins TRBV13 and TRBJ2-1, with 10 positions matching TRBD2. Trimming at V came to 7 bases and at J to 11 bases, leaving 14 bases not matched to a gene. The germline gives CDR1 PRHDT, CDR2 FYEKMQ (reference sequence). CDR3 length equals 15 residues. This chain's CDR3 is CASTTRVAGGLKQFF. Here the CDR3 DNA reads TGTGCCAGCACCACGAGAGTAGCGGGGGGATTGAAGCAGTTCTTC.

The chain employs TRBV3-1 (or the pseudogene TRBV3-2) and TRBJ1-5; the D is unclear. The CDR3 totals 13 residues. V lost 4 bases, J lost 4 bases, and 8 bases lay in between. Germline V gives CDR1 LGHDT, CDR2 YNNKEL (reference sequence). The CDR3 DNA is TGTGCCAGCAGCCCCGCCGATAATCAGCCCCAGCATTTT. Protein: CASSPADNQPQHF.

The V call is TRBV18, the J call TRBJ1-1; D is unclear. The V and J ends lost 3 bases and 4 bases respectively, with 12 bases between them. Germline V CDR1 and CDR2: KGHSH, LQKENI. CDR3 length: 14 amino acids. CDR3 sequence (DNA): TGTGCCAGCTCACCGGCAGCCTTGGGCACTGAAGCTTTCTTT. Translated: CASSPAALGTEAFF.

This chain uses TRBV6-5 with TRBJ1-3; 7 bases are a match to TRBD1. The CDR3 loop spans 15 amino acids. Germline CDR1 MNHEY, CDR2 SVGAGI. V lost 8 bases, J lost 3 bases, and 10 bases stayed unmatched. DNA of the CDR3: TGTGCCAGCTGCATTTCGGGACAGATTGGAAACACCATATATTTT. Its translation is CASCISGQIGNTIYF.

The rearrangement joins TRBV7-6 to TRBJ2-1; D is possibly TRBD2 (8 bases). Germline assignment: CDR1 SGHVS and CDR2 FNYEAQ. Trimming left V 5 bases short and J 1 base short, with 21 bases between. CDR3 size: 18 residues. The DNA for the CDR3 is TGTGCCAGCAGCATCCGGGGGGGACAGTCTTATTCCTACAATGAGCAGTTCTTC. Amino acids: CASSIRGGQSYSYNEQFF. The full variable domain, its missing parts supplied by reference TRBV7-6 and TRBJ2-1, is GAGVSQSPRYKVTKRGQDVALRCDPISGHVSLYWYRQALGQGPEFLTYFNYEAQQDKSGLPNDRFSAERPEGSISTLTIQRTEQRDSAMYRCASSIRGGQSYSYNEQFFGPGTRLTVL.

V usage is TRBV19 and J usage is TRBJ2-1; the match to TRBD2 covers 7 bases. Germline V gene lookup returns CDR1 LNHDA and CDR2 SQIVND (reference sequence). Losses at the gene ends were 6 bases for V and 8 bases for J; bases not matched to a gene: 13. The CDR3 contains 15 residues. The CDR3 DNA reads TGTGCCAGTAGCGATAGGCGGGAGAGATTCGATGAGCAGTTCTTC. Translated: CASSDRRERFDEQFF.

This clone has just one count. The chain carries TRBV28 and TRBJ1-2; 7 bases line up with TRBD1. The CDR3 loop spans 14 amino acids. Germline lookup yields CDR1 MDHEN and CDR2 SYDVKM. Unmatched junction bases numbered 10, after V lost 6 bases and J lost 6 bases. The CDR3 sequence is CASRQTQGRDGYTF. In DNA form, the CDR3 reads TGTGCCAGCAGACAGACACAGGGGAGGGATGGCTACACCTTC.

This clone was seen only once. The chain couples TRBV5-1 to TRBJ1-6; possible D gene TRBD1, 5 bases. V was cut by 0 bases and J by 4 bases, with 8 bases left in between. Germline V gene lookup returns CDR1 SGHRS and CDR2 YFSETQ. This CDR3 spans 15 amino acids. CDR3 amino acids: CASSLDRHYNSPLHF. The CDR3 region has the DNA TGCGCCAGCAGCTTGGACAGGCATTATAATTCACCCCTCCACTTT. Looking up the rest from reference TRBV5-1 and TRBJ1-6 gives the full variable domain: KAGVTQTPRYLIKTRGQQVTLSCSPISGHRSVSWYQQTPGQGLQFLFEYFSETQRNKGNFPGRFSGRQFSNSRSEMNVSTLELGDSALYLCASSLDRHYNSPLHFGNGTRLTVT.

The rearrangement joins TRBV2 to TRBJ2-2; D is perhaps TRBD2 (6 bases). Germline V gives CDR1 SNHLY, CDR2 FYNNEI. There are 14 residues in the CDR3. The V and J ends lost 7 bases and 2 bases respectively, with 11 bases between them. CDR3 residues: CASTELANTGELFF. CDR3 DNA sequence: TGTGCCAGCACCGAACTAGCTAACACCGGGGAGCTGTTTTTT.